Given below is one TCR beta chain in context. These data belong to a study of OX40 agonist ivuxolimab in advanced cancers. The method was immunoSEQ multiplex PCR; TCRdb's version includes in-frame clones alone and lacks a portion of them. The sample holds some 60,000 clones; 86% are singletons and the top ten take around 3.7%. Trimming removed 3 bases from V and 1 base from J, with 9 bases in between. Germline V lookup: CDR1 SGHAT, CDR2 FQDESV (reference sequence). This CDR3 region has 14 residues. This receptor was taken from an adult with an advanced solid tumor such as melanoma, head and neck, liver or kidney cancer. The specimen was CD4+ or CD8+ T cells sorted from blood, collected in a trial of the OX40 agonist ivuxolimab. This chain connects TRBV11-1 to TRBJ1-1; D is ambiguous. The CDR3 loop reads CASSFMTANTEAFF. CDR3 DNA: TGTGCCAGCAGCTTTATGACGGCGAACACTGAAGCTTTCTTT.